A selection of T cell receptor beta chains follows, all from one sample in a study of cytomegalovirus exposure and HLA in healthy donors. Only in-frame clones appear in the TCRdb table, and some are missing; sequencing was by immunoSEQ multiplex PCR. The sample consists of around 130,000 clones, about 74% of them appearing once. Specimen: PBMCs. Receptor source: a woman between 55 and 75 years old in good health and CMV-seronegative. Both conserved end residues are part of each CDR3.

TRBV6-1	13	CASRGQSTDTQYF
TRBV28	15	CASSLTGVGNQPQHF
TRBV7-9	15	CASSSGQTNSYEQYF
TRBV27	15	CASSLSGGPSYEQYF
TRBV28	12	CASSLGHSPLHF
TRBV5-4	16	CASSSRRGGSTDTQYF
TRBV21-1	15	CASSKGGGTGSPLHF
TRBV7-7	13	CAVSAGSNQPQHF
TRBV7-3	13	CASSRHREETQYF
TRBV7-9	12	CASSPPTDTQYF
TRBV5-1	15	CASSPGQGYYNEQFF
TRBV7-2	14	CASSSTRDTDTQYF
TRBV18	14	CASSPSGTLKTQYF
TRBV5-1	18	CASRRDGTGTLGTYEQYF
TRBV9	18	CASSRTFSGTSRTGELFF
TRBV5-1	15	CASSLAPTGYNEQFF
TRBV2	14	CASSPGTGNQPQHF
TRBV19	16	CARPTTGGEGNTEAFF
TRBV20-1	11	CSAVSSYEQYF
TRBV25-1	15	CASRETSGGSYEQYF
TRBV29-1	15	CSVDRSGRAGETQYF
TRBV6-4	13	CASSDQAGTSVYF
TRBV18	15	CASSPQLAQYNEQFF
TRBV27	15	CASSLWTGTLGEQYF
TRBV7-9	11	CASRQRETQYF
TRBV19	16	CASSLPGLGSENTIYF
TRBV28	15	CASSAALKGRYEQYF
TRBV6-6	15	CASRTNQGSNTEAFF
TRBV6-1	14	CASSARDRGHEQYF
TRBV13	20	CATLDSWTGIVNNSGNTIYF
TRBV10-1	12	CASSAGDQPQHF
TRBV13	14	CASSSSQRGGTQFF
TRBV30	15	CAWSVRGAGANVLTF
TRBV7-8	16	CASSFLAGLDTGELFF
TRBV6-1	13	CASSDQSYNEQFF
TRBV11-2	15	CASSLGLAGADEQFF
TRBV28	16	CASSTPASGMRDTQYF
TRBV6-4	15	CASGKEASGSYEQYF
TRBV7-2	15	CASSLIILSQETQYF
TRBV18	17	CASSPLVRREISNEQFF
TRBV2	13	CASTEAGAGELFF
TRBV28	14	CASTSGGSADTQYF
TRBV28	17	CASSLLRQGALGNTIYF
TRBV19	13	CASSIGQMTEAFF
TRBV5-1	15	CASSLGAPNTGELFF
TRBV6-1	15	CASRAPTGYNYGYTF
TRBV28	15	CASSRTGGNTGELFF
TRBV28	14	CASNSRGAGDTQYF
TRBV28	14	CASSSPGVNPEAFF
TRBV5-1	16	CASSLAGGSHQETQYF
TRBV7-9	15	CSSSLGGAVDGGYTF
TRBV6-1	13	CASNERQGGTQYF
TRBV28	17	CASSLLARLSGSYEQYF
TRBV6-6	16	CASTDSGSGRANEQFF
TRBV6-6	14	CASSTGTGTYEQYF